This section outlines one T cell receptor beta chain sequence together with its context. The entry originates in a study of shared clonotypes between healthy human individuals. Profiled with immunoSEQ multiplex PCR; TCRdb holds only in-frame clones, not every one. The sample gives fewer than 850,000 clones, approximately 96% of which show up once; under 0.25% is in the top ten. As defined, naive CD8 cells were CD45RO-negative and positively selected for CCR7, with terminally differentiated effector memory CD45RA+ cells excluded. V was trimmed by 5 bases and J by 4 bases, leaving 17 bases between them. Germline CDR1 MDHEN, CDR2 SYDVKM. The CDR3 length is 15 residues.

The chain joins TRBV28 to TRBJ1-2; D possibly corresponds to TRBD1 (6 bases). Sequenced input: naive CD8+ T cells sorted from blood. This clonotype originated in a man aged 30 to 39 in good health. CDR3 amino acids: CASSPPTGGAYGYTF. The DNA of the CDR3 is TGTGCCAGCAGTCCGCCGACAGGCGGGGCCTATGGCTACACCTTC.